The 32 T cell receptor beta chains below all came from one sample that was sequenced in a study of spatial heterogeneity in lung cancer. TCRdb reanalysed the 5' RACE reads using MiXCR and keeps one entry per CDR3 protein. This table has 95,000 or so distinct CDR3 sequences, approximately 8.9% appearing once. Time point here: sample taken at primary tumor resection. Unsorted whole RNA samples from tumor, nontumor lung or frozen PBMC were sequenced. This specimen consisted of PBMCs, obtained at surgery. All receptors come from a male donor with early-stage non-small cell lung cancer.

This clonotype was detected many times. The chain employs TRBV4-2 and TRBJ1-1; D possibly corresponds to TRBD1 (6 bases). V lost 0 bases and J 5 bases, leaving 13 bases between the germline ends. The CDR3 is made up of 15 amino acids. Germline CDR1 and CDR2: LGHNA and YNFKEQ. The CDR3 nucleotides read TGTGCCAGCAGCCAAGATCCGGGGACAAGTACTGAAGCTTTCTTT. This codes for CASSQDPGTSTEAFF.

The chain employs TRBV29-1 and TRBJ2-7; TRBD1 might be the D (6 bases). The CDR3 runs 15 residues. Germline V CDR1 and CDR2: SQVTM, ANQGSEA. Trimming removed 6 bases from V and 1 base from J, with 19 bases in between. The CDR3 DNA is TGCAGCGTCCCCCAGGCAGGGGACCCTTCCTACGAGCAGTACTTC. Its translation is CSVPQAGDPSYEQYF.

The chain couples TRBV15 to TRBJ2-1; a weak D match, TRBD2 (6 bases). The ends were cut back, 1 base at V and 10 bases at J, with 11 bases in the middle. The CDR3 has 13 residues. Germline-derived CDR1 and CDR2 are LNHNV and YYDKDF (reference sequence). CDR3 DNA: TGTGCCACCAGCAGAGGGGGGGATGAGGAGCAGTTCTTC. Protein sequence: CATSRGGDEEQFF.

This clonotype has just a few counts. The rearrangement uses TRBV7-9 and TRBJ1-1; possible D gene TRBD1, 5 bases. The V and J ends lost 4 bases and 5 bases respectively, with 14 bases between them. The CDR3 is 14 residues long. The germline gives CDR1 SEHNR, CDR2 FQNEAQ (reference sequence). This chain's CDR3 is CASSSQSGGTEAFF. The CDR3 nucleotides are TGTGCCAGCAGCTCCCAGTCGGGGGGGACTGAAGCTTTCTTT. The entire variable domain, with the rest obtained from reference TRBV7-9 and TRBJ1-1, is as follows: DTGVSQNPRHKITKRGQNVTFRCDPISEHNRLYWYRQTLGQGPEFLTYFQNEAQLEKSRLLSDRFSAERPKGSFSTLEIQRTEQGDSAMYLCASSSQSGGTEAFFGQGTRLTVV.

This clonotype was counted between two and nine times. This chain uses TRBV29-1 with TRBJ2-3; D not certain. The CDR3 consists of 13 residues. Trimming left V 4 bases short and J 0 bases short, with 8 bases between. CDR1 is SQVTM and CDR2 is ANQGSEA in the germline V gene. The CDR3 loop is CSVVWSSTDTQYF. The CDR3 DNA reads TGCAGCGTTGTCTGGTCTAGCACAGATACGCAGTATTTT.

Only a few counts were recorded for this clonotype. For the CDR3, the DNA is TGTGCCAGCAGCGTAGGTGGTTCTGGTGGCTTTAGGGATACGCAGTATTTT. Amino acids: CASSVGGSGGFRDTQYF. This rearrangement joins TRBV9 to TRBJ2-3; D is undetermined. Germline values: CDR1 SGDLS, CDR2 YYNGEE. This CDR3 spans 17 amino acids. With 0 bases removed from V and 6 bases from J, the gap between germline ends came to 20 bases. The whole variable domain, filled in from reference TRBV9 and TRBJ2-3, reads DSGVTQTPKHLITATGQRVTLRCSPRSGDLSVYWYQQSLDQGLQFLIQYYNGEERAKGNILERFSAQQFPDLHSELNLSSLELGDSALYFCASSVGGSGGFRDTQYFGPGTRLTVL.

This CDR3 reads CASSHEASGETQYF. In DNA form, the CDR3 reads TGCGCCAGCAGCCACGAGGCTAGCGGGGAGACCCAGTACTTC. This chain joins TRBV4-3 and TRBJ2-5, with 8 bases that match TRBD2. Germline assignment: CDR1 LGHNA and CDR2 YSLEER. This CDR3 has 14 amino acids. V was pared by 3 bases and J by 5 bases, with 5 bases of the junction left unmatched.

This clonotype was seen a handful of times. The chain uses TRBV21-1 and TRBJ1-2; the listed D gene, TRBD1, was not tested against the DNA. TRBV21-1 is listed as a pseudogene. This CDR3 has 15 amino acids. The CDR3, as DNA: TGTGCCAGCACCCCGGCAGGCGGCCACTTGGGAGGCTACACCTTC. Its translation is CASTPAGGHLGGYTF.

A few counts support this clonotype. The rearrangement uses TRBV28 and TRBJ2-5, with 8 bases identical to TRBD2. The ends lost 4 bases at V and 7 bases at J; junction bases unmatched: 5. This CDR3 has 13 amino acids. Germline assignment: CDR1 MDHEN and CDR2 SYDVKM. DNA for the CDR3: TGTGCCAGCAGTTCAATAGCGGGGATGACCCAGTACTTC. It translates to CASSSIAGMTQYF.

The rearrangement joins TRBV7-9 to TRBJ2-5; D is unclear. Germline CDR1 SEHNR, CDR2 FQNEAQ (reference sequence). Between the trimmed V and J ends, which lost 5 bases and 6 bases, there was a span of 10 bases. This CDR3 is built from 12 residues. The CDR3 bases are TGTGCCAGCAGCACCACGGACCAGACCCAGTACTTC. Residues: CASSTTDQTQYF. Variable domain in full (rest from reference TRBV7-9 and TRBJ2-5): DTGVSQNPRHKITKRGQNVTFRCDPISEHNRLYWYRQTLGQGPEFLTYFQNEAQLEKSRLLSDRFSAERPKGSFSTLEIQRTEQGDSAMYLCASSTTDQTQYFGPGTRLLVL.

This chain joins TRBV24-1 and TRBJ2-3; D is undetermined. The germline V gene has CDR1 KGHDR and CDR2 SFDVKD. The CDR3 spans 13 residues. V was shortened by 6 bases and J by 4 bases, with 10 bases between the two germline ends. CDR3 coding DNA: TGTGCCACCAGTCTCGAAGGCTCAGATACGCAGTATTTT. This gives the protein CATSLEGSDTQYF.

The V gene is TRBV29-1, the J gene TRBJ1-5; the D gene is possibly TRBD1 (6 bases). The ends were cut back, 5 bases at V and 3 bases at J, with 11 bases in the middle. Germline V gene sequence: CDR1 SQVTM, CDR2 ANQGSEA. This CDR3 contains 13 residues. The CDR3 bases are TGCAGCGTTCTAGCAGGGGTCAATCAGCCCCAGCATTTT. Its translation: CSVLAGVNQPQHF.

This clonotype has more than one count but fewer than ten. The V and J genes are TRBV4-3 and TRBJ2-3; D remains unclear. CDR3 length: 16 residues. Germline V gene sequence: CDR1 LGHNA, CDR2 YSLEER. The V end was cut by 0 bases, the J end by 3 bases, with 13 bases between. CDR3 in amino acids: CASSQDAYTVTDTQYF. DNA for the CDR3: TGCGCCAGCAGCCAAGATGCTTATACGGTTACAGATACGCAGTATTTT.

The chain is built from TRBV6-5 and TRBJ2-1; 11 nucleotides align to TRBD2. The germline V gene has CDR1 MNHEY and CDR2 SVGAGI. The CDR3 sequence is 15 residues long. J gave up 5 bases and V 4 bases, and 4 bases lay outside the gene matches. This CDR3 is CASSWGLAADNEQFF. DNA of the CDR3: TGTGCCAGCAGTTGGGGACTAGCGGCAGACAATGAGCAGTTCTTC.

In this sample, this clonotype turned up a few times. This sequence joins TRBV7-2 and TRBJ1-4; 9 nucleotides line up with TRBD1. The CDR3 extends over 14 amino acids. Looked up from germline, CDR1 is SGHTA and CDR2 is FQGNSA. Trimming at V came to 6 bases and at J to 7 bases, leaving 6 bases not matched to a gene. The CDR3 DNA is TGTGCCAGCAGGGAGACAGGGGGTTTTGAAAAACTGTTTTTT. Protein: CASRETGGFEKLFF.

DNA for the CDR3: TGTGCCAGCAGCTTAGATGAGGGAAACACTGAAGCTTTCTTT. This codes for CASSLDEGNTEAFF. The V call is TRBV7-9, the J call TRBJ1-1; unclear D gene. The germline V gene has CDR1 SEHNR and CDR2 FQNEAQ (reference sequence). Trimming removed 1 base at V and 2 bases at J, with 8 bases between. This CDR3 region has 14 residues.

The chain joins TRBV5-4 to TRBJ2-7, with 9 positions matching TRBD1. Germline assignment: CDR1 SGHNT and CDR2 YYREEE (reference sequence). The CDR3 is 15 residues long. Trimming took 1 base from V and 3 from J; bases not matched to a gene: 5. The chain's CDR3 is CASSLRTGESYEQYF. In nucleotides, the CDR3 is TGTGCCAGCAGCTTGAGGACAGGGGAGAGCTACGAGCAGTACTTC.

The chain has TRBV27 and TRBJ2-5, with TRBD2 as a possible D gene (6 bases). The CDR3 is 15 amino acids. Per germline, CDR1 MNHEY and CDR2 SMNVEV (reference sequence). V was clipped by 10 bases and J by 2 bases, with 20 bases between them. CDR3 bases: TGTGCCATGGGGGGTAGAACTTCCGTACAAGAGACCCAGTACTTC. Translation gives CAMGGRTSVQETQYF.

Only a few counts were recorded for this clonotype. The chain couples TRBV7-9 to TRBJ2-6; perhaps TRBD2 as D (5 bases). Deletions cut 1 base from V and 0 bases from J, with 7 bases between. The CDR3 runs to 16 residues. Germline V gene lookup returns CDR1 SEHNR and CDR2 FQNEAQ (reference sequence). CDR3 nucleotide sequence: TGTGCCAGCAGCTTAGGAGGGAGCTCTGGGGCCAACGTCCTGACTTTC. It encodes CASSLGGSSGANVLTF.

This clonotype was counted between two and nine times. The chain recombines TRBV24-1 with TRBJ2-1; TRBD2 agrees at 8 bases. CDR3 length: 14 residues. V shed 5 bases and J 6 bases; nucleotides not matched to a gene: 5. The V gene's germline CDR1 is KGHDR and CDR2 SFDVKD. The CDR3 reads CATSAGGASNEQFF. The DNA for the CDR3 is TGTGCCACCAGTGCGGGGGGGGCGAGCAATGAGCAGTTCTTC.

V gene TRBV5-1 combines with J gene TRBJ2-1, with 10 bases fitting TRBD1. Germline lookup yields CDR1 SGHRS and CDR2 YFSETQ. The CDR3 loop spans 17 amino acids. V lost 4 bases, J lost 1 base, and 8 bases stayed unmatched. This chain's CDR3 is CASSTTGGPGSYNEQFF. The CDR3 DNA sequence: TGCGCCAGCAGCACGACAGGGGGCCCCGGGTCCTACAATGAGCAGTTCTTC.

This clonotype was observed a few times. This chain joins TRBV5-1 and TRBJ2-1, with TRBD1 identical over 7 bases. The germline gives CDR1 SGHRS, CDR2 YFSETQ. Unmatched junction bases numbered 5, after V lost 4 bases and J lost 1 base. The CDR3 spans 15 residues. The CDR3 sequence: CASSTQGESYNEQFF. Written as DNA, the CDR3 is TGCGCCAGCAGCACCCAGGGGGAATCCTACAATGAGCAGTTCTTC.

This clonotype was seen more than once but under ten times. The chain uses TRBV11-2 and TRBJ2-4, with D possibly matching TRBD1 (5 bases). There are 13 residues in the CDR3. Trimming stripped 3 bases from V and 9 bases from J, with 12 bases between. Germline-derived CDR1 and CDR2 are SGHAT and FQNNGV. This CDR3 is CASSLPRDGIQYF. CDR3 sequence (DNA): TGTGCCAGCAGCTTGCCCAGGGATGGCATTCAGTACTTC.

The CDR3 loop reads CASSLKREVDNEQFF. Here the CDR3 DNA reads TGTGCCAGCAGTTTAAAGCGGGAGGTTGACAATGAGCAGTTCTTC. The chain carries TRBV28 and TRBJ2-1; 9 bases fit TRBD2. V was pared by 2 bases and J by 5 bases, with 4 bases of the junction left unmatched. Germline CDR1 MDHEN, CDR2 SYDVKM. There are 15 residues in the CDR3.

This clonotype was seen ten or more times. The chain links TRBV13 to TRBJ1-1; tentative D call: TRBD1 (5 bases). The CDR3 consists of 13 residues. The germline V gene has CDR1 PRHDT and CDR2 FYEKMQ (reference sequence). Trimming took 5 bases from V and 8 from J, leaving 15 bases between them. In DNA form, the CDR3 reads TGTGCCAGCAGCCGTCAGGGTGCCATGGAAGCTTTCTTT. Amino acids: CASSRQGAMEAFF.

This clonotype showed up many times. One end of the junction fails to match germline, which may point to a read error. The chain recombines TRBV7-9 with TRBJ2-1; D possibly corresponds to TRBD2 (6 bases). The length of the CDR3 is 13 residues. Germline lookup yields CDR1 SEHNR and CDR2 FQNEAQ (reference sequence). In DNA, the CDR3 is TGTGCCAGCAGCTTAGGACTAGACAATGAACAGTTCTTC. Residues: CASSLGLDNEQFF. The complete variable domain, with remaining parts taken from reference TRBV7-9 and TRBJ2-1, reads DTGVSQNPRHKITKRGQNVTFRCDPISEHNRLYWYRQTLGQGPEFLTYFQNEAQLEKSRLLSDRFSAERPKGSFSTLEIQRTEQGDSAMYLCASSLGLDNEQFFGPGTRLTVL.

The V call is TRBV15, the J call TRBJ2-7; the D gene is possibly TRBD2 (6 bases). The CDR3 totals 13 residues. V was clipped by 0 bases and J by 8 bases, with 11 bases between them. Germline V gene sequence: CDR1 LNHNV, CDR2 YYDKDF (reference sequence). The DNA for the CDR3 is TGTGCCACCAGCAGAGACCCGGAGGGCCAGCAGTACTTC. This gives the protein CATSRDPEGQQYF.

This chain links TRBV29-1 with TRBJ2-5; the D gene is possibly TRBD1 (6 bases). The CDR3 is made up of 12 amino acids. Germline V CDR1 and CDR2: SQVTM, ANQGSEA. Trimming removed 6 bases at V and 4 bases at J, with 12 bases between. The DNA for the CDR3 is TGCAGCGTACACAGGGCTGGAGAGACCCAGTACTTC. Its translation: CSVHRAGETQYF.

Concerning this clonotype: This clone may be a read error of a much larger clone one base away. V is TRBV6-1 and J is TRBJ2-3, with 13 nucleotides matching TRBD2. CDR1 and CDR2 (germline): MNHNS, SASEGT. The CDR3 length is 17 residues. CDR3 loop: CAGSVTSGRRVTDTQYF. The DNA for the CDR3 is TGTGCCGGCAGTGTGACTAGCGGGAGGAGGGTCACAGATACGCAGTATTTT.

The gene calls are TRBV7-2 and TRBJ2-3; 12 positions agree with TRBD2. This CDR3 has 16 amino acids. CDR1 is SGHTA and CDR2 is FQGNSA in the germline V gene. The V segment lost 5 bases and the J segment 1 base; nucleotides outside the gene matches: 4. In nucleotides, the CDR3 is TGTGCCAGCAGCCCCCGGACTAGCGGGGGCACAGATACGCAGTATTTT. It yields the protein CASSPRTSGGTDTQYF. Filled out from reference TRBV7-2 and TRBJ2-3, the complete variable domain reads GAGVSQSPSNKVTEKGKDVELRCDPISGHTALYWYRQSLGQGLEFLIYFQGNSAPDKSGLPSDRFSAERTGGSVSTLTIQRTQQEDSAVYLCASSPRTSGGTDTQYFGPGTRLTVL.

This clonotype was seen ten or more times. The V gene is TRBV25-1, the J gene TRBJ1-6, with D possibly matching TRBD1 (5 bases). In germline, CDR1 is MGHDK, CDR2 SYGVNS. CDR3 length equals 15 residues. V shed 4 bases and J shed 5 bases, with 12 bases lying between them. The CDR3 protein is CASSGTRRDNSPLHF. The CDR3, as DNA: TGTGCCAGCAGTGGGACACGCAGAGATAATTCACCCCTCCACTTT.

This clonotype was counted ten times or more. The chain combines TRBV12-3 or TRBV12-4 with TRBJ2-3; D might be TRBD2 (5 bases). The CDR3 has 13 amino acids. V dropped 1 base and J dropped 3 bases, with 5 bases sitting between them. The CDR3 sequence is CASSLGETDTQYF. The CDR3, as DNA: TGTGCCAGCAGTTTAGGGGAGACAGATACGCAGTATTTT.